Listed below are T cell receptor beta chains from one sample, sequenced in a study of vaccination and CD4 T cells after COVID-19. The antigens these receptors bind are not known. MiXCR, applied by TCRdb to the PCR reads, yields one record per CDR3 protein. The profile shows 20,000 to 25,000 distinct CDR3 sequences, roughly 70% of them singletons. The sequenced sample consisted of CD4+ T cells from blood, cultured in vitro. These receptors all come from a human donor who had recovered from COVID-19. The CDR3 runs from the conserved cysteine through the conserved F or W. A D gene is named only where the DNA matches it firmly. Size is stated for part of the rows, as once, few or many counts, or as a class when the clone is expanded.

cdr3_aa	cdr3_nt	v_call	clone_size	d_call	j_call
CASSSRGASGYTF	TGTGCCAGCAGCTCTAGGGGGGCGAGCGGCTACACCTTC	TRBV7-2	NA	NA	TRBJ1-2
CASRTGTGGNQPQHF	TGTGCCAGTAGGACAGGGACAGGGGGTAATCAGCCCCAGCATTTT	TRBV19	NA	TRBD1	TRBJ1-5
CASRDRDSHQPQHF	TGTGCCAGTAGAGACAGGGACTCCCATCAGCCCCAGCATTTT	TRBV19	few	TRBD1	TRBJ1-5
CASSPGNEQFF	TGTGCCAGCTCTCCAGGCAATGAGCAGTTCTTC	TRBV2	NA	NA	TRBJ2-1
CSASGGAGYTF	TGCAGTGCTAGCGGCGGAGCGGGCTACACCTTC	TRBV20-1	NA	NA	TRBJ1-2
CASSLKGRANEKLFF	TGTGCCAGCAGCTTAAAGGGCAGAGCTAATGAAAAACTGTTTTTT	TRBV7-9	NA	NA	TRBJ1-4
CASTQGRSYEQYF	TGTGCCAGCACCCAGGGGAGATCCTACGAGCAGTACTTC	TRBV28	NA	NA	TRBJ2-7
CASGPETLGGDGYTF	TGTGCTAGTGGTCCGGAGACACTCGGTGGGGATGGCTACACCTTC	TRBV12-5	NA	NA	TRBJ1-2
CASSLDRGSNQPQHF	TGTGCCAGCAGCCTGGACAGGGGAAGCAATCAGCCCCAGCATTTT	TRBV6-2/TRBV6-3	NA	TRBD1	TRBJ1-5
CASSPSSGYTDTQYF	TGTGCCAGTAGCCCGAGTAGCGGGTACACAGATACGCAGTATTTT	TRBV19	NA	TRBD2	TRBJ2-3
CARSLESAGRGYEQYF	TGTGCCAGAAGCTTGGAGTCGGCTGGCCGAGGCTACGAGCAGTACTTC	TRBV5-3	NA	NA	TRBJ2-7
CASSLSGGGYTF	TGTGCCAGCAGCTTATCGGGGGGTGGCTACACCTTC	TRBV7-9	NA	NA	TRBJ1-2
CASSVDTGGISPLHF	TGTGCCAGCAGCGTAGATACAGGGGGGATTTCACCCCTCCACTTT	TRBV9	NA	TRBD1	TRBJ1-6
CASSLGGNEQYF	TGTGCCAGCAGTTTGGGGGGGAACGAGCAGTACTTC	TRBV27	few	TRBD2	TRBJ2-7